These T cell receptor beta chains were read from a single sample in a study of CD8+CD57+ T cells in acquired aplastic anemia. Using its own MiXCR run on the reads, TCRdb lists one record per CDR3 protein. The sample contains around 200,000 distinct CDR3 sequences, about half of which appear only once. Sequencing input: sorted CD4+, CD8+, or CD8+CD57+ T cells (not recorded which) from PBMCs. The source of these receptors is a human donor in good health, serving as a control. Each CDR3 is given with its conserved first and last residue. A D gene is named only where the DNA matches it firmly. The size of a clone is reported for some rows only, either as once, few or many, or as a class for expanded clones.

D gene,V gene,J gene,clone size,CDR3 DNA,CDR3 protein
.,TRBV5-1,TRBJ2-5,.,TGCGCCAGCAGCTTTCTGGCCGGCCTGGGGGAGACCCAGTACTTC,CASSFLAGLGETQYF
.,TRBV5-1,TRBJ1-1,many,TGCGCCAGCAGCACGGACGGAAAAGGAGCTTTCTTT,CASSTDGKGAFF
.,TRBV7-6,TRBJ2-2,many,TGTGCCAGCAGCTTACAAGGTAGCGACGGGGAGCTGTTTTTT,CASSLQGSDGELFF
.,TRBV29-1,TRBJ1-5,.,TGCAGCGTTGAAGATCAAGGGGGGTATAGCAATCAGCCCCAGCATTTT,CSVEDQGGYSNQPQHF
.,TRBV10-2,TRBJ1-1,.,TGCGCCAGCACCGGAGGGATTAACACTGAAGCTTTCTTT,CASTGGINTEAFF
.,TRBV6-5,TRBJ2-5,many,TGTGCCAGCAGTCAAAGCTACGGGCAAGAGACCCAGTACTTC,CASSQSYGQETQYF
.,TRBV20-1,TRBJ1-1,once,TGCAGTGCTAGAGACCTAGACGCGGGAACGGGGTTCGGGGAAGCTTTCTTT,CSARDLDAGTGFGEAFF
.,TRBV25-1,TRBJ2-7,.,TGTGCCAGCAGGGAAAAGGACGGACTTGTGTACGAGCAGTACTTC,CASREKDGLVYEQYF
TRBD2,TRBV29-1,TRBJ2-5,.,TGCAGCGTTTGCGGGACTAGCGGGAGTTCTGATTCCGAGGAGACCCAGTACTTC,CSVCGTSGSSDSEETQYF
.,TRBV15,TRBJ2-5,.,TGTGCCACCAGCAGACGATTTAGCTATCGCGAGACCCAGTACTTC,CATSRRFSYRETQYF
.,TRBV30,TRBJ2-3,few,TGTGCCTGGAGTCTATCTGGCCAAGGTACGCAGTATTTT,CAWSLSGQGTQYF
.,TRBV12-3/TRBV12-4,TRBJ1-4,many,TGTGCCAGCAGACGGACAGTTAATGAAAAACTGTTTTTT,CASRRTVNEKLFF
TRBD1,TRBV20-1,TRBJ2-7,many,TGCAGTGCTAGAGATCGGACAGGGCGATCCTACGAGCAGTACTTC,CSARDRTGRSYEQYF
.,TRBV5-8,TRBJ2-7,.,TGTGCCAGCAGCTTGGGGAACTCCTACGAGCAGTACTTC,CASSLGNSYEQYF
TRBD1,TRBV10-1,TRBJ2-7,.,TGCGCCAGCAGGGACAGGGAGTACGAGCAGTACTTC,CASRDREYEQYF
TRBD2,TRBV9,TRBJ2-3,.,TGTGCCAGCACCCCCACGTCAGGGAGGGAGGTCACAGATACGCAGTATTTT,CASTPTSGREVTDTQYF
TRBD1,TRBV5-4,TRBJ2-3,.,TGTGCCAGCAGCTGGGACAGTCCGGAGTATTTT,CASSWDSPEYF
TRBD1,TRBV27,TRBJ1-6,.,TGTGCCAGCAGTTTATCGCGACAGGGAAGCTTTAATAATTCACCCCTCCACTTT,CASSLSRQGSFNNSPLHF
TRBD1,TRBV10-3,TRBJ1-2,many,TGTGCCATCAGTGAAGGACAGGGTGGTGGCTACACCTTC,CAISEGQGGGYTF
.,TRBV7-6,TRBJ2-3,many,TGTGCCAGCAGCTTAGAACTAGCCACTAGCACAGATACGCAGTATTTT,CASSLELATSTDTQYF
TRBD1,TRBV10-3,TRBJ1-6,.,TGTGCCACGCTGAGAGACCCCGGGACAGCGAGTTATAATTCACCCCTCCACTTT,CATLRDPGTASYNSPLHF
TRBD2,TRBV2,TRBJ2-1,.,TGTGCCAGCAGCGCCCGAGGGACTAGCGGACACAATGAGCAGTTCTTC,CASSARGTSGHNEQFF
.,TRBV19,TRBJ2-3,.,TGTGCCAGTAGTATAACGGCGCGGTCAGATACGCAGTATTTT,CASSITARSDTQYF
.,TRBV24-1,TRBJ1-5,.,TGTGCCACCAGTGACCGTTATCGACTGGACCTTGGACAGCCCCAGCATTTT,CATSDRYRLDLGQPQHF
.,TRBV12-3/TRBV12-4,TRBJ1-2,.,TGTGCCAGCAGTCTAGGGTTTGGCTACACCTTC,CASSLGFGYTF
.,TRBV2,TRBJ2-5,.,TGTGCCAGCAGCAAAGCCCGGGGATCACAAGAGACCCAGTACTTC,CASSKARGSQETQYF
.,TRBV7-2,TRBJ2-7,many,TGTGCCAGCGGAAAACAGGGCTACGAGCAGTACTTC,CASGKQGYEQYF
.,TRBV7-9,TRBJ2-1,.,TGTGCCAGCAGCCGACCATTCAGCTCCTACAATGAGCAGTTCTTC,CASSRPFSSYNEQFF
.,TRBV6-1,TRBJ1-2,.,TGTGCCAGCGGGGAGGATGGCTACACCTTC,CASGEDGYTF
.,TRBV19,TRBJ1-2,.,TGTGCCAGTAGTAAGACAGACTATGGCTACACCTTC,CASSKTDYGYTF
TRBD1,TRBV27,TRBJ1-6,.,TGTGCCAGTGGGAAGTACAGGGGCCGCCGTTATAATTCACCCCTCCACTTT,CASGKYRGRRYNSPLHF
.,TRBV19,TRBJ2-2,many,TGTGCCAGTAGTAAGGGTTCGGGGGCTAGAGACACCGGGGAGCTGTTTTTT,CASSKGSGARDTGELFF
TRBD1,TRBV14,TRBJ2-1,many,TGTGCCAGCAGCCACGACAGGGGGGAGCAGTTCTTC,CASSHDRGEQFF
.,TRBV4-3,TRBJ2-3,.,TGCGCCAGCAGCCGCGGGGTCCCCCCAGCCAGGGATACGCAGTATTTT,CASSRGVPPARDTQYF
TRBD1,TRBV19,TRBJ1-5,.,TGTGCCAGTAGTGAGGTGGACAGGGACAATCAGCCCCAGCATTTT,CASSEVDRDNQPQHF
.,TRBV5-1,TRBJ1-2,.,TGCGCCAGCAGCTTGACACCTGATGGCTACACCTTC,CASSLTPDGYTF
.,TRBV9,TRBJ2-3,.,TGTGCCAGCAGCGCCAATCACAGGGAGCAGTATTTT,CASSANHREQYF
.,TRBV4-3,TRBJ2-5,.,TGCGCCAGCAGCTTGTCGGGGTTTGCAGAGACCCAGTACTTC,CASSLSGFAETQYF
TRBD2,TRBV20-1,TRBJ2-1,once,TGCAGTGCTAGGGGCGGGGGTGAGCAGTTCTTC,CSARGGGEQFF
TRBD1,TRBV10-1,TRBJ2-3,few,TGTGCCGTCAGTGGAGGGGACAGGGGCACAGATACGTGGTATTTT,CAVSGGDRGTDTWYF
.,TRBV20-1,TRBJ2-1,many,TGCAGTGCTAGAGATCATCGGAGGGCGCTCGGAACCGGGGTTTACAATGAGCAGTTCTTC,CSARDHRRALGTGVYNEQFF
TRBD2,TRBV11-2,TRBJ2-7,.,TGTGCCAGCAGCTCCCCTCCAGACGGGACTAGCGGACCGGGTGAGCAGTACTTC,CASSSPPDGTSGPGEQYF
.,TRBV6-5,TRBJ1-1,many,TGTGCCAGCAGTTATTCCGACAGACTGAACACTGAAGCTTTCTTT,CASSYSDRLNTEAFF
.,TRBV4-1,TRBJ1-3,few,TGCGCCAGCAGCCAAGAGGAAACAAGCTCTGGAAACACCATATATTTT,CASSQEETSSGNTIYF
.,TRBV5-1,TRBJ2-1,.,TGCGCCAGCAGCTTGGTGCAGGGGCGGTACGATGAGCAGTTCTTC,CASSLVQGRYDEQFF
TRBD1,TRBV7-2,TRBJ2-7,.,TGTGCCAGCAGCTGGGCGGGACAGGGGCCCTACGAGCAGTACTTC,CASSWAGQGPYEQYF
TRBD1,TRBV7-9,TRBJ1-1,.,TGTGCCAGCAGTTGGACAGGGGTTAGCACTGAAGCTTTCTTT,CASSWTGVSTEAFF
.,TRBV14,TRBJ2-1,.,TGTGCCAGCAGCCAAAGCCAGGCAGGGGCGTACAATGAGCAGTTCTTC,CASSQSQAGAYNEQFF
TRBD1,TRBV7-2,TRBJ1-6,.,TGTGCCAGCAGCTCGCAGGACAGGTGGCCACCCCTCCACTTT,CASSSQDRWPPLHF